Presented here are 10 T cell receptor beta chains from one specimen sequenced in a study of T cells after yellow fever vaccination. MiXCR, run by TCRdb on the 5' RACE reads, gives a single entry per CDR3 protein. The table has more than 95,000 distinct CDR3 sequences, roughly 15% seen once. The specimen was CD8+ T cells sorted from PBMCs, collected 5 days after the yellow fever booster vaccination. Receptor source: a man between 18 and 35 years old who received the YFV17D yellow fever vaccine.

The CDR3 reads CASSVRTGKGGELFF. The CDR3 DNA reads as TGCGCCAGCAGCGTACGGACAGGGAAGGGCGGGGAGCTGTTTTTT. V usage is TRBV5-1 and J usage is TRBJ2-2; 8 nucleotides match TRBD1. Germline V gives CDR1 SGHRS, CDR2 YFSETQ. V gave up 4 bases and J gave up 7 bases; unmatched junction bases: 9. The CDR3 loop spans 15 amino acids.

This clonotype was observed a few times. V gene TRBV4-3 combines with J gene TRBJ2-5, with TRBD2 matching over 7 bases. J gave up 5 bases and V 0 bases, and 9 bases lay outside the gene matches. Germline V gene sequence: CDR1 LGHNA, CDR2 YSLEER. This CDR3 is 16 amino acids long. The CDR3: CASSQDRGRGKETQYF. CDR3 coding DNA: TGCGCCAGCAGCCAAGATCGCGGGAGAGGAAAGGAGACCCAGTACTTC.

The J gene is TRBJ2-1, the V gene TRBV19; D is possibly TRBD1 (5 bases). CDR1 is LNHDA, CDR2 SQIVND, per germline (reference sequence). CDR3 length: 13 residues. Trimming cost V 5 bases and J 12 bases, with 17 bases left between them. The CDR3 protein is CASSPALRVGQFF. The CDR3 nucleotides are TGTGCCAGTAGTCCCGCACTCAGGGTCGGGCAGTTCTTC.

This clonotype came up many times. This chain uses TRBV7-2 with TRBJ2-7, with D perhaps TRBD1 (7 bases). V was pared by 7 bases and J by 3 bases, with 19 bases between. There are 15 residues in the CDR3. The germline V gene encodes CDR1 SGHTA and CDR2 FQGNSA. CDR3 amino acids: CASIPQGGSLYEQYF. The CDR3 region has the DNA TGTGCCAGCATCCCCCAGGGGGGATCCCTCTACGAGCAGTACTTC.

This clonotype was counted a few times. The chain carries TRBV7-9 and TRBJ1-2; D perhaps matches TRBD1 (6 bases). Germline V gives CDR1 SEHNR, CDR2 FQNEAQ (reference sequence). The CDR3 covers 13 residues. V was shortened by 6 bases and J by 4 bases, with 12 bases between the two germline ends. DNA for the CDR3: TGTGCCAGCAGGCCCGGACAGCTCTATGGCTACACCTTC. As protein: CASRPGQLYGYTF.

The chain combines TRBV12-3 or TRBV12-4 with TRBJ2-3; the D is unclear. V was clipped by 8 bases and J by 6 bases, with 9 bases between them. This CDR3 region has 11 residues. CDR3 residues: CASAVGDTQYF. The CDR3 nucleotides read TGTGCCAGCGCGGTTGGGGATACGCAGTATTTT.

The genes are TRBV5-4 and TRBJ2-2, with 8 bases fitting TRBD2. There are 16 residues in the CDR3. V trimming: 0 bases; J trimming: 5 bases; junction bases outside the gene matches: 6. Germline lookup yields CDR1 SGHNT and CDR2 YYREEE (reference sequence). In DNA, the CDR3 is TGTGCCAGCAGCTTGGCGGTGACTAGCGTTACCGGGGAGCTGTTTTTT. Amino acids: CASSLAVTSVTGELFF.

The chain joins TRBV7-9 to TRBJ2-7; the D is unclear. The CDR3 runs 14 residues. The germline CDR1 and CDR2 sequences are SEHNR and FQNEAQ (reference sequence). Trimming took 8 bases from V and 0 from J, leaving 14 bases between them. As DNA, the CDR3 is TGTGCCAGCTCCGACTGGAAGAGCTCCTACGAGCAGTACGTC. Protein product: CASSDWKSSYEQYV.

CDR3 sequence reads: CASSQEGGMGGGEAFF. The DNA of the CDR3 is TGTGCCAGCAGCCAAGAGGGGGGTATGGGCGGGGGAGAAGCTTTCTTT. The chain combines TRBV4-2 with TRBJ1-1; D perhaps matches TRBD1 (5 bases). The CDR3 length is 16 residues. Germline lookup yields CDR1 LGHNA and CDR2 YNFKEQ. V lost 0 bases and J 8 bases, leaving 19 bases between the germline ends.

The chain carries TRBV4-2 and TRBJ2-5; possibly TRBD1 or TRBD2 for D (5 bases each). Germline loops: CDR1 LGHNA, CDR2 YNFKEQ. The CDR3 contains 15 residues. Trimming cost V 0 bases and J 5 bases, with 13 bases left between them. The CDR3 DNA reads TGTGCCAGCAGCCAAGATTCGGGGCCCTCGGAGACCCAGTACTTC. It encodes CASSQDSGPSETQYF.